One sample yielded the 8 T cell receptor beta chains listed below, sequenced in a study of blood T cell repertoires in COVID-19. Profiled with immunoSEQ multiplex PCR; TCRdb holds only in-frame clones, not every one. This table holds around 94,000 clones, approximately 90% found once. Sequencing was done on a sample of peripheral blood. These TCRs come from a man aged 50 to 60 with active COVID-19.

The rearrangement uses TRBV4-2 and TRBJ1-3; D possibly corresponds to TRBD1 (5 bases). The CDR3 runs 17 residues. V was clipped by 0 bases and J by 7 bases, with 19 bases between them. CDR1 and CDR2 (germline): LGHNA, YNFKEQ. The CDR3: CASSQDRGSPGGNTIYF. The CDR3 DNA reads as TGTGCCAGCAGCCAAGACCGGGGGTCACCCGGCGGGAACACCATATATTTT.

J is TRBJ1-6 and V is TRBV7-2; D is undetermined. Per germline, CDR1 SGHTA and CDR2 FQGNSA. The V end lost 5 bases, the J end lost 0 bases, and 11 bases lay between the germline ends. This CDR3 spans 16 amino acids. The CDR3 sequence is CASSQRGSSYNSPLHF. DNA for the CDR3: TGTGCCAGCAGCCAACGAGGTAGCTCCTATAATTCACCCCTCCACTTT.

The chain links TRBV7-3 to TRBJ2-3, with D tentatively TRBD1 (7 bases). The germline CDR1 and CDR2 sequences are SGHTA and FQGTGA. Deletions cut 3 bases from V and 4 bases from J, with 14 bases between. This CDR3 contains 15 residues. The CDR3 DNA is TGTGCCAGCAGCTTGCGGCAGGGGGGACCAGATACGCAGTATTTT. Encoded protein: CASSLRQGGPDTQYF. The full variable domain, in which reference TRBV7-3 and TRBJ2-3 provide the parts outside the CDR3, is GAGVSQTPSNKVTEKGKYVELRCDPISGHTALYWYRQSLGQGPEFLIYFQGTGAADDSGLPNDRFFAVRPEGSVSTLKIQRTERGDSAVYLCASSLRQGGPDTQYFGPGTRLTVL.

The chain uses TRBV13 and TRBJ2-3, with TRBD2 identical over 10 bases. CDR1 PRHDT and CDR2 FYEKMQ come from the germline V gene (reference sequence). The CDR3 runs 16 residues. With 5 bases clipped from V and 5 bases from J, the junction kept 10 bases outside the gene matches. CDR3 protein: CASSLRSGGARDTQYF. The DNA for the CDR3 is TGTGCCAGCAGCCTACGCAGCGGGGGGGCGAGAGATACGCAGTATTTT.

This chain uses TRBV7-3 with TRBJ2-2; no firm D call. The germline CDR1 and CDR2 sequences are SGHTA and FQGTGA. V was cut by 5 bases and J by 2 bases, with 12 bases left in between. The CDR3 covers 15 residues. The CDR3 is CASSPRRVNTGELFF. CDR3 coding DNA: TGTGCCAGCAGCCCCCGTCGGGTAAACACCGGGGAGCTGTTTTTT.

This clone was counted once. The gene calls are TRBV9 and TRBJ2-2, with 8 positions matching TRBD1. The V gene end was trimmed by 4 bases and the J gene end by 6 bases; junction bases not matched to a gene: 14. Germline CDR1 and CDR2: SGDLS and YYNGEE. The CDR3 contains 17 residues. The CDR3 here is CASSPSGQGAFPGELFF. CDR3 in DNA: TGTGCCAGCAGCCCATCTGGGCAGGGGGCCTTTCCCGGGGAGCTGTTTTTT.

V is TRBV12-3 or TRBV12-4 and J is TRBJ1-2, with no clear D. This CDR3 has 13 amino acids. With 6 bases removed from V and 8 bases from J, the gap between germline ends came to 16 bases. CDR3 bases: TGTGCCAGCAGCCGCCGGTCCCTTACGGGCTACACCTTC. Protein product: CASSRRSLTGYTF.

This chain uses TRBV18 with TRBJ2-2; D remains ambiguous. CDR1 KGHSH and CDR2 LQKENI come from the germline V gene. Trimming stripped 4 bases from V and 4 bases from J, with 7 bases between. The CDR3 totals 13 residues. The CDR3 bases are TGTGCCAGCTCACTGTGGAGCACCGGGGAGCTGTTTTTT. It is translated as CASSLWSTGELFF.